Listed here are 32 T cell receptor beta chains from one sample, sequenced in a study of CD8 T cells in Susac syndrome. Reverse transcription of roughly 0.5 to 1 ug RNA was carried out with random hexamers. TCRdb redid the calling of the immunoSEQ multiplex PCR reads with MiXCR, one entry per CDR3 protein. This table holds almost 450,000 distinct CDR3 sequences, 75% to 90% found once. The sample was CD8+ T cells from PBMCs. The receptors here all came from a human donor with multiple sclerosis.

This chain links TRBV27 with TRBJ2-1; 8 nucleotides match TRBD1. The CDR3 has 13 amino acids. Germline V lookup: CDR1 MNHEY, CDR2 SMNVEV (reference sequence). The CDR3 region is CATQGASNNEQFF. The CDR3 DNA sequence: TGTGCTACTCAGGGGGCATCCAACAATGAGCAGTTCTTC.

The chain joins TRBV2 to TRBJ1-1; 9 nucleotides agree with TRBD1. The CDR3 totals 15 residues. The germline CDR1 and CDR2 sequences are SNHLY and FYNNEI. Trimming cost V 6 bases and J 7 bases; bases outside gene matches: 12. CDR3 sequence reads: CASSGTGYGVGEAFF. CDR3 nucleotides: TGTGCCAGCAGCGGGACAGGGTACGGGGTGGGTGAAGCTTTCTTT.

The chain is built from TRBV23-1 and TRBJ1-5; D possibly corresponds to TRBD1 (6 bases). TRBV23-1 is an open reading frame whose function is uncertain. The V and J ends lost 11 bases and 8 bases respectively, with 16 bases between them. The CDR3 totals 12 residues. CDR3 protein: CAPRRRDKPQHF. CDR3 bases: TGCGCCCCCCGTAGAAGGGACAAGCCCCAGCATTTT.

This clonotype was counted a single time. The chain uses TRBV7-6 and TRBJ1-1; the D gene is possibly TRBD1 (5 bases). CDR1 is SGHVS and CDR2 is FNYEAQ in the germline V gene. The V and J ends lost 4 bases and 4 bases respectively, with 16 bases between them. This CDR3 is built from 15 residues. As DNA, the CDR3 is TGTGCCAGCAGCTATCTGGTAGGGGAGACCACTGAAGCTTTCTTT. Translating it yields CASSYLVGETTEAFF.

This clonotype appeared once. This chain uses TRBV27 with TRBJ1-2; D call uncertain. V gave up 0 bases and J gave up 5 bases, with 10 bases separating them. The CDR3 totals 14 residues. The V gene's germline CDR1 is MNHEY and CDR2 SMNVEV (reference sequence). The CDR3 region has the DNA TGTGCCAGCAGTTTATCTGCAGGAATATATGGCTACACCTTC. The encoded protein is CASSLSAGIYGYTF.

V usage is TRBV4-1 and J usage is TRBJ1-2, with unresolved D. V dropped 1 base and J dropped 5 bases, with 14 bases sitting between them. Germline CDR1 reads MGHRA; CDR2 reads YSYEKL. This CDR3 contains 15 residues. The CDR3 region has the DNA TGCGCCAGCAGCCAAGTGACCGGGAATCCGTATGGCTACACCTTC. As protein: CASSQVTGNPYGYTF.

The genes are TRBV9 and TRBJ2-7, with 7 bases that match TRBD2. J was trimmed by 1 base and V by 4 bases; bases with no gene match: 8. The CDR3 loop spans 15 amino acids. Germline V gives CDR1 SGDLS, CDR2 YYNGEE. CDR3 DNA sequence: TGTGCCAGCAGCCCCCGCGGGGGAAATTCCTACGAGCAGTACTTC. Translating it yields CASSPRGGNSYEQYF.

This clonotype came up a few times. The chain couples TRBV11-2 to TRBJ2-3; tentatively, D is TRBD1 (6 bases). This CDR3 spans 15 amino acids. The germline V gene has CDR1 SGHAT and CDR2 FQNNGV. V lost 5 bases to trimming and J lost 2 bases, with 14 bases between them. CDR3 DNA: TGTGCCAGCAGCCGCAGGGGCGCGAACACAGATACGCAGTATTTT. It specifies CASSRRGANTDTQYF.

This clonotype occurred once. V is TRBV5-6 and J is TRBJ2-7; 8 bases match TRBD1. Germline values: CDR1 SGHDT, CDR2 YYEEEE. The CDR3 contains 13 residues. V was clipped by 6 bases and J by 2 bases; unmatched bases: 4. In nucleotides, the CDR3 is TGTGCCAGCAACTTACAGGGGGCCTACGAGCAGTACTTC. Translation: CASNLQGAYEQYF.

A few counts support this clonotype. This chain uses TRBV29-1 with TRBJ1-1; D ambiguous. From germline, CDR1 is SQVTM and CDR2 ANQGSEA. Trimming pared 6 bases from V and 9 bases from J, leaving 11 bases between. The CDR3 has 10 amino acids. The CDR3 reads CSVMDGKAFF. Written as DNA, the CDR3 is TGCAGCGTGATGGACGGTAAAGCTTTCTTT.

The chain employs TRBV4-2 and TRBJ2-7; 7 positions match TRBD2. This CDR3 contains 17 residues. Germline V gene lookup returns CDR1 LGHNA and CDR2 YNFKEQ. Trimming cost V 1 base and J 3 bases; bases outside gene matches: 12. The CDR3 loop reads CASSQGGPEAGVYEQYF. As DNA, the CDR3 is TGTGCCAGCAGCCAAGGGGGCCCCGAGGCGGGAGTCTACGAGCAGTACTTC.

This rearrangement joins TRBV21-1 to TRBJ2-7. TRBV21-1 is a listed pseudogene. The CDR3 loop spans 14 amino acids. The CDR3 loop reads CASSSNLGYSGQYF. In nucleotides, the CDR3 is TGTGCCAGCAGCTCCAACCTCGGCTATTCGGGGCAGTACTTC.

This chain joins TRBV5-4 and TRBJ2-1, with a possible D match to TRBD1 (5 bases). The CDR3 is made up of 11 amino acids. Germline values: CDR1 SGHNT, CDR2 YYREEE (reference sequence). The ends were cut back, 0 bases at V and 12 bases at J, with 7 bases in the middle. Here the CDR3 reads CASSLGQGQFF. The CDR3 DNA sequence: TGTGCCAGCAGCTTGGGTCAGGGGCAGTTCTTC.

This chain connects TRBV6-5 to TRBJ2-7, with D perhaps given as TRBD1 or TRBD2 (6 bases each). The CDR3 is made up of 15 amino acids. Trimming pared 2 bases from V and 5 bases from J, leaving 16 bases between. Germline V gives CDR1 MNHEY, CDR2 SVGAGI. For the CDR3, the DNA is TGTGCCAGCAGTTACCGGTACAGGGAGGACCACGAGCAGTACTTC. Its protein product is CASSYRYREDHEQYF.

V gene TRBV30 combines with J gene TRBJ2-7; D possibly corresponds to TRBD1 (6 bases). Per germline, CDR1 GTSNPN and CDR2 SVGIG (reference sequence). Trimming left V 5 bases short and J 0 bases short, with 11 bases between. This CDR3 contains 13 residues. The CDR3 spells CAWQPGHSYEQYF. CDR3 bases: TGTGCCTGGCAGCCGGGACACTCCTACGAGCAGTACTTC.

The gene calls are TRBV7-9 and TRBJ2-1; 15 bases align to TRBD2. Trimming took 5 bases from V and 7 from J; bases not matched to a gene: 6. CDR3 length equals 16 residues. From germline, CDR1 is SEHNR and CDR2 FQNEAQ (reference sequence). This CDR3 reads CASSGLGLAGGNEQFF. The CDR3 DNA reads TGTGCCAGCAGCGGATTAGGACTAGCGGGGGGGAATGAGCAGTTCTTC. Based on the CDR3 plus reference TRBV7-9 and TRBJ2-1, the full variable domain is DTGVSQNPRHKITKRGQNVTFRCDPISEHNRLYWYRQTLGQGPEFLTYFQNEAQLEKSRLLSDRFSAERPKGSFSTLEIQRTEQGDSAMYLCASSGLGLAGGNEQFFGPGTRLTVL.

The J gene is TRBJ2-1, the V gene TRBV28; D uncertain. V lost 6 bases and J lost 8, with 23 bases in between. This CDR3 region has 16 residues. Germline-derived CDR1 and CDR2 are MDHEN and SYDVKM. CDR3 sequence (DNA): TGTGCCAGCAGCTCGAACGAGGAGATTTATACGGATGAGCAGTTCTTC. Protein product: CASSSNEEIYTDEQFF. Full variable domain (outside the CDR3, taken from reference TRBV28 and TRBJ2-1): DVKVTQSSRYLVKRTGEKVFLECVQDMDHENMFWYRQDPGLGLRLIYFSYDVKMKEKGDIPEGYSVSREKKERFSLILESASTNQTSMYLCASSSNEEIYTDEQFFGPGTRLTVL.

This clonotype showed up just a few times. This sequence joins TRBV28 and TRBJ2-7; weak D call: TRBD1 (5 bases). The CDR3 covers 14 residues. V gave up 6 bases and J gave up 3 bases, with 15 bases separating them. Germline V gives CDR1 MDHEN, CDR2 SYDVKM. The CDR3 reads CASSLAGPDYEQYF. The CDR3 nucleotides read TGTGCCAGCAGCTTGGCAGGGCCCGACTACGAGCAGTACTTC.

Only one count was recorded for this clonotype. The chain is built from TRBV6-1 and TRBJ2-2; D unclear. Germline V gene lookup returns CDR1 MNHNS and CDR2 SASEGT. The V and J ends lost 9 bases and 0 bases respectively, with 11 bases between them. There are 14 residues in the CDR3. The chain's CDR3 is CASALPANTGELFF. For the CDR3, the DNA is TGTGCCAGTGCACTACCAGCGAACACCGGGGAGCTGTTTTTT.

The V and J genes are TRBV7-9 and TRBJ1-2, with D unclear. Germline loops: CDR1 SEHNR, CDR2 FQNEAQ (reference sequence). There are 13 residues in the CDR3. V lost 3 bases, J lost 4 bases, and 9 bases lay in between. The CDR3 sequence is CASSFADGYGYTF. The CDR3 DNA reads as TGTGCCAGCAGCTTCGCGGACGGCTATGGCTACACCTTC.

The chain has TRBV12-3 or TRBV12-4 and TRBJ2-7, with D tentatively TRBD1 or TRBD2 (5 bases each). This CDR3 spans 14 amino acids. V was clipped by 6 bases and J by 0 bases, with 12 bases between them. The CDR3 loop is CASSRLGVSYEQYF. The CDR3 bases are TGTGCCAGCAGCCGTTTGGGGGTCTCCTACGAGCAGTACTTC.

The V call is TRBV27, the J call TRBJ2-7; no clear D. The germline V and J ends were trimmed by 3 bases and 6 bases, with 12 bases remaining between them. Looked up from germline, CDR1 is MNHEY and CDR2 is SMNVEV (reference sequence). This CDR3 region has 13 residues. The CDR3, as DNA: TGTGCCAGCAGTTTTCAGAACTCTCCCGAGCAGTACTTC. This codes for CASSFQNSPEQYF.

The chain has TRBV5-1 and TRBJ2-7; 7 nucleotides line up with TRBD2. This CDR3 spans 14 amino acids. J was trimmed by 5 bases and V by 4 bases; bases with no gene match: 9. Per germline, CDR1 SGHRS and CDR2 YFSETQ. The CDR3 DNA follows: TGCGCCAGCAGCCGGAGCGGGGCTAGCGACGAGCAGTACTTC. This encodes CASSRSGASDEQYF.

The chain uses TRBV19 and TRBJ2-2; 7 positions match TRBD1. Germline V gene data show CDR1 as LNHDA and CDR2 as SQIVND (reference sequence). The CDR3 covers 14 residues. The J segment lost 3 bases and the V segment lost 6 bases, leaving 4 bases of the junction unmatched. CDR3 loop: CASSLTGYTGELFF. The DNA of the CDR3 is TGTGCCAGTAGCTTGACAGGGTACACCGGGGAGCTGTTTTTT.

This clonotype was counted a few times. V gene TRBV5-6 combines with J gene TRBJ1-5; TRBD1 might be the D (5 bases). Trimming took 2 bases from V and 1 from J, leaving 13 bases between them. Germline V lookup: CDR1 SGHDT, CDR2 YYEEEE. The CDR3 loop spans 16 amino acids. CDR3 protein: CASSLRQGASNQPQHF. The CDR3 coding sequence is TGTGCCAGCAGCTTAAGACAAGGGGCCAGCAATCAGCCCCAGCATTTT.

The chain uses TRBV4-1 and TRBJ2-7; possibly TRBD2 for D (5 bases). Trimming cost V 0 bases and J 5 bases, with 14 bases left between them. This CDR3 has 15 amino acids. Looked up from germline, CDR1 is MGHRA and CDR2 is YSYEKL. The CDR3 loop reads CASSQDPSSLNEQYF. The CDR3 DNA reads as TGCGCCAGCAGCCAAGATCCATCTAGCCTAAACGAGCAGTACTTC.

V gene TRBV7-9 combines with J gene TRBJ2-7; possibly TRBD2 for D (5 bases). CDR3 length: 13 amino acids. Germline loops: CDR1 SEHNR, CDR2 FQNEAQ (reference sequence). Between the trimmed V and J ends, which lost 8 bases and 3 bases, there was a span of 14 bases. CDR3 coding DNA: TGTGCCAGCGCACTGAGGGCAGGCTACGAGCAGTACTTC. Translated: CASALRAGYEQYF.

The chain couples TRBV6-2 or TRBV6-3 to TRBJ2-7; D gene ambiguous. Trimming removed 6 bases from V and 6 bases from J, with 9 bases in between. The CDR3 is made up of 11 amino acids. The V gene's germline CDR1 is MNHEY and CDR2 SVGEGT. CDR3 sequence (DNA): TGTGCCAGCAGAAACGCGGTCGAGCAGTACTTC. As protein: CASRNAVEQYF.

Note on this clonotype: An end of the junction differs from the germline gene, which may be a read error. The rearrangement joins TRBV4-1 to TRBJ1-2, with TRBD1 as a possible D gene (5 bases). CDR3 length equals 11 residues. From germline, CDR1 is MGHRA and CDR2 YSYEKL. In DNA, the CDR3 is TGCGCCAGCAGCCGGGGGACCTTTCATCCCTTC. Translating gives CASSRGTFHPF.

The chain carries TRBV10-2 and TRBJ1-1; D unclear. Trimming removed 6 bases from V and 0 bases from J, with 11 bases in between. There are 14 residues in the CDR3. Germline CDR1 is WSHSY and CDR2 is SAAADI. In nucleotides, the CDR3 is TGCGCCAGCAGCCTTATGGACGTGAACACTGAAGCTTTCTTT. As protein: CASSLMDVNTEAFF.

The J gene is TRBJ2-3, the V gene TRBV12-3 or TRBV12-4; D is perhaps TRBD1 or TRBD2 (5 bases each). The CDR3 covers 14 residues. The ends were cut back, 4 bases at V and 4 bases at J, with 12 bases in the middle. The CDR3, as DNA: TGTGCCAGCAGTTCTATCGGGGCCGCAGATACGCAGTATTTT. Amino acid sequence: CASSSIGAADTQYF.

This chain uses TRBV5-8 with TRBJ1-2, with a weak D call TRBD1 (6 bases). Per germline, CDR1 SGHTS and CDR2 YDEGEE. Deletions cut 2 bases from V and 4 bases from J, with 12 bases between. The CDR3 extends over 14 amino acids. CDR3 sequence (DNA): TGTGCCAGCAGCTTCAGGGGTGGAGGCTATGGCTACACCTTC. Its protein is CASSFRGGGYGYTF.